The next 2 T cell receptor beta chains were all read from a single sample in a study of blood T cell repertoires in COVID-19. Data came from immunoSEQ multiplex PCR; TCRdb stores just in-frame clones and leaves some out. The sample gives more than 85,000 clones, around 84% of which show up once; 7.9% is in the top ten. Sequenced material: peripheral blood. The receptors come from an elderly woman with active or convalescent COVID-19.

V is TRBV10-2 and J is TRBJ2-3; 7 bases line up with TRBD2. Trimming took 4 bases from V and 3 from J; bases not matched to a gene: 10. The CDR3 sequence is 16 residues long. Looked up from germline, CDR1 is WSHSY and CDR2 is SAAADI. The DNA for the CDR3 is TGCGCCAGCAGTGGCTTCTCGGGAGGACGAACAGATACGCAGTATTTT. Amino acid sequence: CASSGFSGGRTDTQYF.

This clone turned up a few times. This chain links TRBV27 with TRBJ1-6, with no clear D. The CDR3 covers 16 residues. The germline V gene has CDR1 MNHEY and CDR2 SMNVEV (reference sequence). Trimming removed 5 bases at V and 3 bases at J, with 14 bases between. The CDR3 nucleotides read TGTGCCAGCAGTCCGAGGGCGGAATTCTATAATTCACCCCTCCACTTT. This encodes CASSPRAEFYNSPLHF.